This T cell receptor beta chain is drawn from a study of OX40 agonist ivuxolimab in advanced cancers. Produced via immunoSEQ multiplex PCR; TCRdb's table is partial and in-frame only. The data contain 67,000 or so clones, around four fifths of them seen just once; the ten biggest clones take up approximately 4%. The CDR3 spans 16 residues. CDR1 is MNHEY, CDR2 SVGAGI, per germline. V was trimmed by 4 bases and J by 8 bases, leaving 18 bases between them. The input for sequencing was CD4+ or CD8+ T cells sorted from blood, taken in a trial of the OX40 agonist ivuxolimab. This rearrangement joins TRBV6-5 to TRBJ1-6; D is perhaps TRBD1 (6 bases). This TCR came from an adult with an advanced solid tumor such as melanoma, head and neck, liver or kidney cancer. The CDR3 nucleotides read TGTGCCAGCAGTTTAGACGAGACAGGAGGGGATTCACCCCTCCACTTT. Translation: CASSLDETGGDSPLHF.